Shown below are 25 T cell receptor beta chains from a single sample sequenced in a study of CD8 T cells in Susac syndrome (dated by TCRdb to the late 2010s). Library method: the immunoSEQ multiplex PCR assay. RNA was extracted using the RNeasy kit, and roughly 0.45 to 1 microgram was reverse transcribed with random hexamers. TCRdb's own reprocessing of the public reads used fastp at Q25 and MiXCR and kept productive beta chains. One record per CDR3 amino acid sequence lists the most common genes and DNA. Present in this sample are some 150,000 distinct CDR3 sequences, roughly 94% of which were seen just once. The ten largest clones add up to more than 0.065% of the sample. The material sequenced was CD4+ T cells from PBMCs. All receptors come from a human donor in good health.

CDR3 in amino acids: CASSSTALAGGIEQFF. The CDR3, as DNA: TGTGCCAGCAGCTCCACCGCGCTAGCGGGGGGTATTGAGCAGTTCTTC. V usage is TRBV7-3 and J usage is TRBJ2-1; TRBD2 matches at 11 bases. Trimming cost V 4 bases and J 9 bases; bases outside gene matches: 11. The CDR3 sequence is 16 residues long. Germline V gene data show CDR1 as SGHTA and CDR2 as FQGTGA.

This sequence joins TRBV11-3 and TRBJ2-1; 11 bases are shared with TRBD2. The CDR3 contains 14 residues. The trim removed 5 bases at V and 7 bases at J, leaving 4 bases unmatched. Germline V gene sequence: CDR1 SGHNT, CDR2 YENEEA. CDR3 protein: CASSRTSGWNEQFF. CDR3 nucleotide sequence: TGTGCCAGCAGCCGGACTAGCGGGTGGAATGAGCAGTTCTTC.

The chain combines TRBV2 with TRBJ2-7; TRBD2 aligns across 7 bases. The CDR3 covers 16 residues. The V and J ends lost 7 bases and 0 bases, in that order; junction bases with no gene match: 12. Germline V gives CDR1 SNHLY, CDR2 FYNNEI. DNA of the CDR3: TGTGCCAGCAAATGGGGCGGGGGAGATCCCTCCTACGAGCAGTACTTC. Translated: CASKWGGGDPSYEQYF.

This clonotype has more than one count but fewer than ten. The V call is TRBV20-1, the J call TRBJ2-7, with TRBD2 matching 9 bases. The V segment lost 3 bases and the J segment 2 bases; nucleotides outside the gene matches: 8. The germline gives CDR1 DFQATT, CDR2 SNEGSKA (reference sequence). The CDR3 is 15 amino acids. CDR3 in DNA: TGCAGTGCTAGTATGACTAGCGGATTAGCCTACGAGCAGTACTTC. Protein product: CSASMTSGLAYEQYF.

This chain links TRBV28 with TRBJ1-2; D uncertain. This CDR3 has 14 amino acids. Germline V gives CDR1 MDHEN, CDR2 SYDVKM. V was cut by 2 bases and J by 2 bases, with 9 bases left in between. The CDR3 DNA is TGTGCCAGCAGTTTACCAGTCTACAACTATGGCTACACCTTC. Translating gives CASSLPVYNYGYTF.

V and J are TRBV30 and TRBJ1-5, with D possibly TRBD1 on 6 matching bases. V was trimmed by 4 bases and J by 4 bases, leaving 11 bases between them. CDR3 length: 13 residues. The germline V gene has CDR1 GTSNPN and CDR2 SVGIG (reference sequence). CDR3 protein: CAWNGGLNQPQHF. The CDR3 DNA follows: TGTGCCTGGAACGGGGGCCTTAATCAGCCCCAGCATTTT.

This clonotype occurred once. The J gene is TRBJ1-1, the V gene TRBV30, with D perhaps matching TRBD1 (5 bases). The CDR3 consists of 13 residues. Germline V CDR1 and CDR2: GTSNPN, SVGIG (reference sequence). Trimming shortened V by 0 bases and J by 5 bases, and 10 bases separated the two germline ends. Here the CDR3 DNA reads TGTGCCTGGAGTGTACATAAGGGGACTGAAGCTTTCTTT. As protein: CAWSVHKGTEAFF.

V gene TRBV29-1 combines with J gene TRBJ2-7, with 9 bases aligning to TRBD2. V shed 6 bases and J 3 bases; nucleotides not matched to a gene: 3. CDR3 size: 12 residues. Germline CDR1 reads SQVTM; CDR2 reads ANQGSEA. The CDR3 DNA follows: TGCAGCGTCGGCGGGAGGGGCTACGAGCAGTACTTC. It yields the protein CSVGGRGYEQYF.

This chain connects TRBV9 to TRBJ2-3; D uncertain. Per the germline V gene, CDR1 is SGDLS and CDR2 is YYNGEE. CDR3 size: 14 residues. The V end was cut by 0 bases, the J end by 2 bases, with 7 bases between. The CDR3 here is CASSVGSVTDTQYF. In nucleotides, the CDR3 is TGTGCCAGCAGCGTAGGTAGTGTCACAGATACGCAGTATTTT.

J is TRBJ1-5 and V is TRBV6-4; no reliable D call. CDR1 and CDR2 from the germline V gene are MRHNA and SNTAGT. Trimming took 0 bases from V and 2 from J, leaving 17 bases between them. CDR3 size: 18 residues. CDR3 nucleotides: TGTGCCAGCAGTGACTCTCTTGAAACGATAGATCGCAATCAGCCCCAGCATTTT. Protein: CASSDSLETIDRNQPQHF.

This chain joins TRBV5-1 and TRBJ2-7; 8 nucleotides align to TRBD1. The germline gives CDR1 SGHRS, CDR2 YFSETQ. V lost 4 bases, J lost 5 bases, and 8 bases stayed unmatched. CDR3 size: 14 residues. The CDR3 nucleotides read TGCGCCAGCAGCCCCGGACAGGGTTCACACGAGCAGTACTTC. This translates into CASSPGQGSHEQYF.

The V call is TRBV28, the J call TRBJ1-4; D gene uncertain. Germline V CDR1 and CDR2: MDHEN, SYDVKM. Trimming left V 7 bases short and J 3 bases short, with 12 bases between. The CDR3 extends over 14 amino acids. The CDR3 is CASTEGGPNEKLFF. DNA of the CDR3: TGTGCCAGCACGGAGGGAGGACCTAATGAAAAACTGTTTTTT.

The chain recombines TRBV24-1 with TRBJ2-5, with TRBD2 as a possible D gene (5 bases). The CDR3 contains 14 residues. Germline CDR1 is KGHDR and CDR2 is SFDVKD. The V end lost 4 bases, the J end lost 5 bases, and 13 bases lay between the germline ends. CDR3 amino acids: CATSDLEGSETQYF. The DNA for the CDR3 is TGTGCCACCAGTGACCTAGAGGGTTCGGAGACCCAGTACTTC.

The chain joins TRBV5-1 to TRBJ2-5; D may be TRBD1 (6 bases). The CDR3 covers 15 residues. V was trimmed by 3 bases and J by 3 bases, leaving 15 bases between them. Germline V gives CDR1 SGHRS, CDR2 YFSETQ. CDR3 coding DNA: TGCGCCAGCAGCTCCTACTTGACAGGAGAAGAGACCCAGTACTTC. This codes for CASSSYLTGEETQYF.

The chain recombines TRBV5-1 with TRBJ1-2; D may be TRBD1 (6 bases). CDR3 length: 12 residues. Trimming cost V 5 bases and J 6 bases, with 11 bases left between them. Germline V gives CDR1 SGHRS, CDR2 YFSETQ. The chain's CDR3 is CASRRDMDGYTF. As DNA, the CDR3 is TGCGCCAGCAGAAGGGACATGGATGGCTACACCTTC. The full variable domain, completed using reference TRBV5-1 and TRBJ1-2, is KAGVTQTPRYLIKTRGQQVTLSCSPISGHRSVSWYQQTPGQGLQFLFEYFSETQRNKGNFPGRFSGRQFSNSRSEMNVSTLELGDSALYLCASRRDMDGYTFGSGTRLTVV.

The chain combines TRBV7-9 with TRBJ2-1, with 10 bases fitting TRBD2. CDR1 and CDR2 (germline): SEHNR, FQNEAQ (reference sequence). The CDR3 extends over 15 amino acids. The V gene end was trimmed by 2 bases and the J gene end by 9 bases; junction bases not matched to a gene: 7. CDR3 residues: CASSLTLAGEGEQFF. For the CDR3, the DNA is TGTGCCAGCAGCTTAACGCTAGCGGGAGAGGGTGAGCAGTTCTTC. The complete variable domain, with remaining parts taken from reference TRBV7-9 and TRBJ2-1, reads DTGVSQNPRHKITKRGQNVTFRCDPISEHNRLYWYRQTLGQGPEFLTYFQNEAQLEKSRLLSDRFSAERPKGSFSTLEIQRTEQGDSAMYLCASSLTLAGEGEQFFGPGTRLTVL.

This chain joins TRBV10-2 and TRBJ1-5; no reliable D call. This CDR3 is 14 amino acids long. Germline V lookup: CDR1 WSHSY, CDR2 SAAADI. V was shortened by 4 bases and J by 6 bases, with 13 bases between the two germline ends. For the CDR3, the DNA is TGCGCCAGCAGTGGGCTCCCCGGGCGTCAGCCCCAGCATTTT. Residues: CASSGLPGRQPQHF.

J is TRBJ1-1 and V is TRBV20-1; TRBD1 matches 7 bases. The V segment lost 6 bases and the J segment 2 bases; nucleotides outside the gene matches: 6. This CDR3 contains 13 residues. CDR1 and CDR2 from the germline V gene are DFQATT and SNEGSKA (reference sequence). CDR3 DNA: TGCAGTGCATTTGACAGGGAAAACACTGAAGCTTTCTTT. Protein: CSAFDRENTEAFF.

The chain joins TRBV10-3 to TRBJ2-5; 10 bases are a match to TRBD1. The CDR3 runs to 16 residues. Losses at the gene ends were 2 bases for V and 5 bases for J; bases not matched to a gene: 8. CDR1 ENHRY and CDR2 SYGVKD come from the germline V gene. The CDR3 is CAISEGRDRGRETQYF. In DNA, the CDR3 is TGTGCCATCAGTGAGGGCCGAGACAGGGGGCGCGAGACCCAGTACTTC.

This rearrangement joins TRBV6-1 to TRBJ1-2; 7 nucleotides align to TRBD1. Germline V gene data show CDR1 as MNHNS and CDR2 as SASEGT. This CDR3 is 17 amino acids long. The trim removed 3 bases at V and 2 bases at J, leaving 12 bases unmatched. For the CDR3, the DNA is TGTGCCAGCAGTGAGAGACAGGGAATGAGGGGGAACTATGGCTACACCTTC. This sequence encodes CASSERQGMRGNYGYTF.

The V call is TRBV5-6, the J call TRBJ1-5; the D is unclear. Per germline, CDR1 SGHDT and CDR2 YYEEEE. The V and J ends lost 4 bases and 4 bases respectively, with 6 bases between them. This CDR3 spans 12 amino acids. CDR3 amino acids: CASSRLNQPQHF. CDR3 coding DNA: TGTGCCAGCAGCCGATTGAATCAGCCCCAGCATTTT.

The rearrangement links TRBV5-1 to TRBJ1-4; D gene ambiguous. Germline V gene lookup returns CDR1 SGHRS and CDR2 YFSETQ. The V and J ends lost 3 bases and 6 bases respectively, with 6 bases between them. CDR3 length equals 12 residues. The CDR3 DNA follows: TGCGCCAGCAGCTCGTCCGATGAAAAACTGTTTTTT. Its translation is CASSSSDEKLFF.

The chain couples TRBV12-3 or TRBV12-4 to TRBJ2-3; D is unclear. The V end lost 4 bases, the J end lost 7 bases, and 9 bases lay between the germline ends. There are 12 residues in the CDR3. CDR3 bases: TGTGCCAGCAGTTCAGGTCCCTATACGCAGTATTTT. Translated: CASSSGPYTQYF.

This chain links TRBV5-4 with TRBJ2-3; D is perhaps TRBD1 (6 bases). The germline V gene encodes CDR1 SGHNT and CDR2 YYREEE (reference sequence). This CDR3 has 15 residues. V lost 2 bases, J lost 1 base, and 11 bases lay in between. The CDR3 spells CASSLAAGGTDTQYF. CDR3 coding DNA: TGTGCCAGCAGCTTAGCGGCAGGGGGCACAGATACGCAGTATTTT.

Here the CDR3 reads CASTPFRDRGFNYGYTF. CDR3 nucleotide sequence: TGTGCCAGCACCCCCTTCCGGGACAGGGGGTTTAACTATGGCTACACCTTC. The rearrangement joins TRBV27 to TRBJ1-2; 11 bases match TRBD1. The CDR3 runs 17 residues. The germline V gene has CDR1 MNHEY and CDR2 SMNVEV (reference sequence). Unmatched junction bases numbered 11, after V lost 7 bases and J lost 1 base.